This record looks at one T cell receptor beta chain sequence and its context. These data originate in a study of blood T cell repertoires in COVID-19. Study as a whole: T cells, B-cell-depleted T cells, or PBMCs provided the cDNA or gDNA that served as material.

Germline V gene sequence: CDR1 SGHTA, CDR2 FQGNSA. With V trimmed by 5 bases and J by 9 bases, 14 bases remained unmatched. CDR3 length: 15 residues. Authors' data handling: Scientists estimated how many nucleated cells there were by amplifying reference gene primers. The protocol was immunoSEQ multiplex PCR, while the TCRdb copy is restricted to in-frame clones and leaves out a portion. Clonal size and the V and J genes are those of that table, whereas D and trimming came from the DNA. The sample consists of over 200,000 clones, roughly nine tenths of them appearing once. The sequenced sample was peripheral blood. The chain recombines TRBV7-2 with TRBJ2-7; TRBD2 agrees at 9 bases. The TCR sequence derives from a man aged 55-75 years who had recovered from COVID-19. CDR3: CASSPERGARLVQYF. DNA of the CDR3: TGTGCCAGCAGCCCCGAGCGGGGGGCACGGCTGGTGCAGTACTTC.